This TCR beta chain originates from a study of blood T cell repertoires in COVID-19. The data were produced by immunoSEQ multiplex PCR, yet TCRdb's version contains in-frame clones alone and is incomplete. The sample has around 120,000 clones; around 87% are singletons. The CDR3 is 13 amino acids. V was clipped by 6 bases and J by 4 bases; unmatched bases: 4. CDR1 and CDR2 from the germline V gene are MGHRA and YSYEKL. The chain combines TRBV4-1 with TRBJ2-7; the match to TRBD1 covers 9 bases. Source material: peripheral blood. The receptor's source is a woman aged 60-75 years with COVID-19, enrolled during active disease. The CDR3 spells CASRDRGSYEQYF. CDR3 in DNA: TGCGCCAGCAGGGACAGGGGATCGTACGAGCAGTACTTC.